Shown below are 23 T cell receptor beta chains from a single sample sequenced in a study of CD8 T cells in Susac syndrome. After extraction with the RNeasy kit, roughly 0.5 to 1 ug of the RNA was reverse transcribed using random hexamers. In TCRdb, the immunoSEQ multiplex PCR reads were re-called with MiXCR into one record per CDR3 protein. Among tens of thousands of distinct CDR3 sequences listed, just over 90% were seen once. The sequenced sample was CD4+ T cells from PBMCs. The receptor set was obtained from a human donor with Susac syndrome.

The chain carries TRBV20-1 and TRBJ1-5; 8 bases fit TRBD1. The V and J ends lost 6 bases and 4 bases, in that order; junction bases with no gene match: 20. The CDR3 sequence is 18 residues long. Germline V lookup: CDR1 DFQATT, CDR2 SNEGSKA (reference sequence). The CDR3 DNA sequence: TGCAGTGCCTCCGGGACAGGCCTGGCTTGGCGGTATAATCAGCCCCAGCATTTT. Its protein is CSASGTGLAWRYNQPQHF.

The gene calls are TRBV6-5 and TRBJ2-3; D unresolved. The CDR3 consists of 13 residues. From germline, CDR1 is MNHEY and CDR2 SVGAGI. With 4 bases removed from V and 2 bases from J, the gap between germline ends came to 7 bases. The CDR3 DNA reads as TGTGCCAGCAGTTCCGCCCTCACAGATACGCAGTATTTT. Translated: CASSSALTDTQYF.

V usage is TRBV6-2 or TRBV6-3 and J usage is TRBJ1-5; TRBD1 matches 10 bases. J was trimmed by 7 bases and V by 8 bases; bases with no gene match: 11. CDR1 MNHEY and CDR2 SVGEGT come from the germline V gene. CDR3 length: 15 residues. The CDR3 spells CASSEAGTGEQPQHF. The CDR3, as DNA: TGTGCCAGCTCGGAAGCCGGGACAGGGGAACAGCCCCAGCATTTT.

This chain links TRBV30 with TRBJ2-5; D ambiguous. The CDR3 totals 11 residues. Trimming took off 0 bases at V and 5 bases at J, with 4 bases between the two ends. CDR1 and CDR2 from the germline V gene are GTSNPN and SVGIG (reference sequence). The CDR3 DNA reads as TGTGCCTGGAGTGTACTGGAGACCCAGTACTTC. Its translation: CAWSVLETQYF.

CDR3 sequence reads: CSARDGATVSGNTIYF. Here the CDR3 DNA reads TGCAGTGCTAGAGATGGGGCGACAGTTTCTGGAAACACCATATATTTT. This chain links TRBV20-1 with TRBJ1-3; the D gene is possibly TRBD1 (5 bases). The CDR3 extends over 16 amino acids. V shed 0 bases and J shed 1 base, with 13 bases lying between them. Germline-derived CDR1 and CDR2 are DFQATT and SNEGSKA (reference sequence).

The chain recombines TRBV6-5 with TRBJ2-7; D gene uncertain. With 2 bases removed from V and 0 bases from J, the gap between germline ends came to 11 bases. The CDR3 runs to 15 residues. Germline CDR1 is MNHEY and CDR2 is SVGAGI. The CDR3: CASSYARPSSYEQYF. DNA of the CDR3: TGTGCCAGCAGTTACGCCAGGCCGAGCTCCTACGAGCAGTACTTC.

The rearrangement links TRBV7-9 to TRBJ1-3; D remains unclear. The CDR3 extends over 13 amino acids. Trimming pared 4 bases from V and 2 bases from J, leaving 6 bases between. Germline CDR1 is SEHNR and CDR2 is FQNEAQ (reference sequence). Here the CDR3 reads CASSSNTGNTIYF. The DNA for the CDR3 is TGTGCCAGCAGCTCGAACACTGGAAACACCATATATTTT.

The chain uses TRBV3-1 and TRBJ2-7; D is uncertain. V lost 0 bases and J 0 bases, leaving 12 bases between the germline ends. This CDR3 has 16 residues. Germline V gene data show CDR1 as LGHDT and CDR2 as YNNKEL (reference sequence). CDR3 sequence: CASSQDRRRPSYEQYF. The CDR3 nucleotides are TGTGCCAGCAGCCAAGATCGTCGTAGACCCTCCTACGAGCAGTACTTC.

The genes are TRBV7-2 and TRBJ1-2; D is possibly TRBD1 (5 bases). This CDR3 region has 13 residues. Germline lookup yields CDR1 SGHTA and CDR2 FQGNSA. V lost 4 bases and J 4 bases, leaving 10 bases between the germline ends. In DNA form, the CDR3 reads TGTGCCAGCAGCTCCCGTGGGACCTATGGCTACACCTTC. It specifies CASSSRGTYGYTF.

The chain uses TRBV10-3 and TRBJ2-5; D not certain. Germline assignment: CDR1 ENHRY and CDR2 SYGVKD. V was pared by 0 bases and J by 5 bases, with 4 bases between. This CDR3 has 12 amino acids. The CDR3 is CAISESDETQYF. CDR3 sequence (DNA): TGTGCCATCAGTGAGTCGGACGAGACCCAGTACTTC.

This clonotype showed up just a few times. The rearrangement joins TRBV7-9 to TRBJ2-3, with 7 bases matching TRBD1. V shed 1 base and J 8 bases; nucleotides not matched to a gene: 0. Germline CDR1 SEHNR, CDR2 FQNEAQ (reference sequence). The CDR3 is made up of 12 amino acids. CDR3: CASSLDRGTQYF. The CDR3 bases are TGTGCCAGCAGCTTAGACAGGGGTACGCAGTATTTT.

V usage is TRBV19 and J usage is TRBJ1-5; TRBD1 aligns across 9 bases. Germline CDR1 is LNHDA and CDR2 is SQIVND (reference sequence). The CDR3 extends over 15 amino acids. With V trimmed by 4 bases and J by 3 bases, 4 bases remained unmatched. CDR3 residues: CASSTRDRVNQPQHF. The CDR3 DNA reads TGTGCCAGTAGTACCCGGGACAGGGTCAATCAGCCCCAGCATTTT.

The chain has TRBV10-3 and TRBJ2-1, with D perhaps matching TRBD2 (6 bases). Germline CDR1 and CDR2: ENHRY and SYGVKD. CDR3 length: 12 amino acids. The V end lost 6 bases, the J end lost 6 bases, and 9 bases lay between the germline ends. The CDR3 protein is CAISGGVNEQFF. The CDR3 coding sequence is TGTGCCATCAGCGGAGGGGTCAATGAGCAGTTCTTC.

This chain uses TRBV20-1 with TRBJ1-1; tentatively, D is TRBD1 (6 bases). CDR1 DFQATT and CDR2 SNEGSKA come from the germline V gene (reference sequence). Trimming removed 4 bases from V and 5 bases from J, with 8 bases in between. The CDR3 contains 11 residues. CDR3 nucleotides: TGCAGTGCTATCAGGGGAACTGAAGCTTTCTTT. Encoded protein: CSAIRGTEAFF.

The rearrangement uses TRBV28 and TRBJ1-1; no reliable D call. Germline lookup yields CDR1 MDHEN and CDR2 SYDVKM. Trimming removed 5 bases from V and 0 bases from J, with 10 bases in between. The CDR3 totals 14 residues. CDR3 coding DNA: TGTGCCAGCAGTCTGACCTGGATGAACACTGAAGCTTTCTTT. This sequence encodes CASSLTWMNTEAFF.

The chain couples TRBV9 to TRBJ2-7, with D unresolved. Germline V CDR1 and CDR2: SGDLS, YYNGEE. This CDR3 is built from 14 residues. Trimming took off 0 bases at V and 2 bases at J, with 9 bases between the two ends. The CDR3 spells CASSVDSLTYEQYF. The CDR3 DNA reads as TGTGCCAGCAGCGTAGACTCACTAACCTACGAGCAGTACTTC.

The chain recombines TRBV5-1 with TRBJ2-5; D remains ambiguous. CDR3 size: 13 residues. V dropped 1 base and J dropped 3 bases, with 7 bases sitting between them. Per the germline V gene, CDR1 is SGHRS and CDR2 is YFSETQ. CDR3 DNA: TGCGCCAGCAGCTTGAATCGGGAAGAGACCCAGTACTTC. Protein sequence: CASSLNREETQYF.

The CDR3 region has the DNA TGCAGTGAGGGTCCGTCTAGCACAGATACGCAGTATTTT. Its protein product is CSEGPSSTDTQYF. The rearrangement joins TRBV20-1 to TRBJ2-3; D ambiguous. With 7 bases removed from V and 0 bases from J, the gap between germline ends came to 11 bases. CDR1 and CDR2 from the germline V gene are DFQATT and SNEGSKA (reference sequence). This CDR3 region has 13 residues.

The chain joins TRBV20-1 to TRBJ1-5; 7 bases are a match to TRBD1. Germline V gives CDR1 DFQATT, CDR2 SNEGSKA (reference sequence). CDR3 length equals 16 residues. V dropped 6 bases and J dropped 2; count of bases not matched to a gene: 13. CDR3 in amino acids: CSALPRTGPRNQPQHF. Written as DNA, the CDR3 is TGCAGTGCCTTACCCCGGACAGGCCCTCGCAATCAGCCCCAGCATTTT.

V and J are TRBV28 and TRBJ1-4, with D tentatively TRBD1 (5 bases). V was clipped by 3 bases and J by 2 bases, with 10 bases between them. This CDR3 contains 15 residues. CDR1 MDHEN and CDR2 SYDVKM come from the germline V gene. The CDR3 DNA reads TGTGCCAGCAGTTTCTTCCGGGGGACTAATGAAAAACTGTTTTTT. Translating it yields CASSFFRGTNEKLFF.

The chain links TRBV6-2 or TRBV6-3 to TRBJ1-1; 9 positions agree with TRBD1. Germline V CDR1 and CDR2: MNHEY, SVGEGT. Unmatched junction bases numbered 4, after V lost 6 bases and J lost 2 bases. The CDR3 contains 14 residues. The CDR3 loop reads CASSRDRANTEAFF. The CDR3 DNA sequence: TGTGCCAGCAGCCGGGACAGGGCAAACACTGAAGCTTTCTTT.

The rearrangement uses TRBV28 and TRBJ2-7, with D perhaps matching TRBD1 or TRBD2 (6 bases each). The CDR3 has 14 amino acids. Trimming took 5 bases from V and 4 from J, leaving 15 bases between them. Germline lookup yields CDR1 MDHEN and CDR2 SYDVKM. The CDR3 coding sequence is TGTGCCAGCAGTCCGGGGGACACTCCATACGAGCAGTACTTC. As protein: CASSPGDTPYEQYF. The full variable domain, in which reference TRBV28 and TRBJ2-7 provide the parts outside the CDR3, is DVKVTQSSRYLVKRTGEKVFLECVQDMDHENMFWYRQDPGLGLRLIYFSYDVKMKEKGDIPEGYSVSREKKERFSLILESASTNQTSMYLCASSPGDTPYEQYFGPGTRLTVT.

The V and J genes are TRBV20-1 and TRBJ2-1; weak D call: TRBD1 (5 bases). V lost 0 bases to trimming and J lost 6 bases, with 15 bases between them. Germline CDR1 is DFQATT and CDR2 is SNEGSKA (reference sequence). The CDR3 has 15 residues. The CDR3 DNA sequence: TGCAGTGCTAGAGATCGGGTAGGGGTAGTCAATGAGCAGTTCTTC. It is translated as CSARDRVGVVNEQFF.